Following are 10 T cell receptor beta chains from one sample sequenced in a study of T cell clonotyping in hematopoietic cell transplantation. The table came from immunoSEQ multiplex PCR; TCRdb's copy has only in-frame clones and leaves some out. The data hold nearly 70,000 clones, with just under 95% observed a single time. The sample taken for sequencing was peripheral blood mononuclear cells. Every receptor here comes from a man aged 45-60 years in good health. Some clones in this sample may be carry-over from other donors' samples.

The V gene is TRBV5-8, the J gene TRBJ1-2, with 7 bases lining up with TRBD1. The V gene end was trimmed by 0 bases and the J gene end by 8 bases; junction bases not matched to a gene: 13. The CDR3 loop spans 16 amino acids. CDR1 SGHTS and CDR2 YDEGEE come from the germline V gene. As DNA, the CDR3 is TGTGCCAGCAGCTTGGAGGTTGGACAACAGGGGATCGGCTACACCTTC. It codes for CASSLEVGQQGIGYTF.

This sequence joins TRBV7-9 and TRBJ1-2; no clear D gene. Trimming removed 5 bases from V and 3 bases from J, with 7 bases in between. Germline V gene sequence: CDR1 SEHNR, CDR2 FQNEAQ (reference sequence). The CDR3 sequence is 12 residues long. The CDR3 region is CASSPLDYGYTF. The CDR3 DNA is TGTGCCAGCAGCCCCCTAGACTATGGCTACACCTTC. Drawing the rest from reference TRBV7-9 and TRBJ1-2, the complete variable domain is DTGVSQNPRHKITKRGQNVTFRCDPISEHNRLYWYRQTLGQGPEFLTYFQNEAQLEKSRLLSDRFSAERPKGSFSTLEIQRTEQGDSAMYLCASSPLDYGYTFGSGTRLTVV.

The rearrangement joins TRBV5-1 to TRBJ2-2; 7 nucleotides agree with TRBD2. J gave up 6 bases and V 0 bases, and 2 bases lay outside the gene matches. Germline V gene sequence: CDR1 SGHRS, CDR2 YFSETQ. CDR3 length: 14 amino acids. CDR3 protein: CASSLAAGAGELFF. The CDR3 DNA reads TGCGCCAGCAGCTTGGCGGCGGGAGCCGGGGAGCTGTTTTTT.

V gene TRBV6-5 combines with J gene TRBJ2-2; D unclear. In germline, CDR1 is MNHEY, CDR2 SVGAGI. The CDR3 has 13 amino acids. V gave up 8 bases and J gave up 2 bases, with 9 bases separating them. The CDR3 region is CASESVNTGELFF. In nucleotides, the CDR3 is TGTGCCAGCGAATCGGTAAACACCGGGGAGCTGTTTTTT.

The chain recombines TRBV10-3 with TRBJ2-7; the D is unclear. Germline loops: CDR1 ENHRY, CDR2 SYGVKD. CDR3 length: 13 residues. V lost 6 bases, J lost 2 bases, and 11 bases lay in between. The CDR3: CAISRLETYEQYF. Written as DNA, the CDR3 is TGTGCCATCAGCCGACTGGAAACCTACGAGCAGTACTTC.

CDR3 DNA sequence: TGTGCCAGCAGCCCCGGCCAGGGGGGCTACGAGCAGTACTTC. It specifies CASSPGQGGYEQYF. This chain connects TRBV11-3 to TRBJ2-7; D is perhaps TRBD1 (7 bases). This CDR3 contains 14 residues. Germline-derived CDR1 and CDR2 are SGHNT and YENEEA. Trimming removed 5 bases from V and 3 bases from J, with 14 bases in between.

CDR3 bases: TGTGCCAGCGTTAGGACAGGGGGCGCGAGAAACTATGGCTACACCTTC. Translated, it gives CASVRTGGARNYGYTF. V usage is TRBV2 and J usage is TRBJ1-2; 11 bases fit TRBD1. Germline V gene lookup returns CDR1 SNHLY and CDR2 FYNNEI. The CDR3 has 16 residues. Unmatched junction bases numbered 10, after V lost 8 bases and J lost 2 bases.

This clone was seen once. The genes are TRBV7-8 and TRBJ2-7; no firm D call. The CDR3 runs to 12 residues. The ends were cut back, 6 bases at V and 1 base at J, with 7 bases in the middle. Per the germline V gene, CDR1 is SGHVS and CDR2 is FQNEAQ. CDR3 amino acids: CASSFGSYEQYF. The CDR3 nucleotides read TGTGCCAGCAGTTTTGGGTCCTACGAGCAGTACTTC.

V usage is TRBV7-3 and J usage is TRBJ2-2, with D unresolved. Germline loops: CDR1 SGHTA, CDR2 FQGTGA. The V end lost 4 bases, the J end lost 9 bases, and 15 bases lay between the germline ends. CDR3 size: 14 residues. CDR3 residues: CASSSLGSQRELFF. DNA for the CDR3: TGTGCCAGCAGCTCGCTTGGGTCCCAGCGGGAGCTGTTTTTT.

The J gene is TRBJ2-1, the V gene TRBV30, with D perhaps TRBD2 (7 bases). This CDR3 is 13 amino acids long. V was pared by 5 bases and J by 9 bases, with 17 bases between. CDR1 and CDR2 (germline): GTSNPN, SVGIG (reference sequence). DNA for the CDR3: TGTGCCTGGCATAGGGTGAGGGGGGGTGAGCAGTTCTTC. Translating gives CAWHRVRGGEQFF.